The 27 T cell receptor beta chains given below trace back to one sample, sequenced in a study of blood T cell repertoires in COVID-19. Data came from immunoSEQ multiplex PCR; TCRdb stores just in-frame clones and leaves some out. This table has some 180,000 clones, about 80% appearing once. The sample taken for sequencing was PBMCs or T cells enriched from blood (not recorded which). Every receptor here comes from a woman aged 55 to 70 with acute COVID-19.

The CDR3 sequence is CASRPGQNTGELFF. In DNA, the CDR3 is TGTGCCAGCAGACCTGGACAGAACACCGGGGAGCTGTTTTTT. The V gene is TRBV28, the J gene TRBJ2-2; D perhaps matches TRBD1 (5 bases). The CDR3 loop spans 14 amino acids. CDR1 and CDR2 from the germline V gene are MDHEN and SYDVKM. V was shortened by 6 bases and J by 1 base, with 9 bases between the two germline ends.

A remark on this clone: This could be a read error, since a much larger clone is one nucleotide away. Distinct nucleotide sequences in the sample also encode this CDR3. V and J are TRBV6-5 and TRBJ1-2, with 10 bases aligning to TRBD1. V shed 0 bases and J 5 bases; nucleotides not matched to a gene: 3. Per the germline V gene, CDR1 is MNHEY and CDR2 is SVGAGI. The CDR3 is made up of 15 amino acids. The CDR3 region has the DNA TGTGCCAGCAGTTACTCGGACAGGGGGGCTTATGGCTACACCTTC. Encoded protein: CASSYSDRGAYGYTF.

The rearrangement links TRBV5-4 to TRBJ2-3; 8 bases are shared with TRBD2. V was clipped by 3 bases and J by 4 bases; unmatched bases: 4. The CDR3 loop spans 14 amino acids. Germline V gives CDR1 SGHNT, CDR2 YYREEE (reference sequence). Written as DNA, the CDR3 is TGTGCCAGCAGCTGGAGCGGGGGCTCAGATACGCAGTATTTT. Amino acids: CASSWSGGSDTQYF.

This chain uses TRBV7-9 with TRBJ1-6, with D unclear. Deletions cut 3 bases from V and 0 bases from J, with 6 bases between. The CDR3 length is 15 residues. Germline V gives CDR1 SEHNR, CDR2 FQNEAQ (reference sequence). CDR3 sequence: CASSLLSSYNSPLHF. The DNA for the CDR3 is TGTGCCAGCAGCTTGCTTAGCTCCTATAATTCACCCCTCCACTTT. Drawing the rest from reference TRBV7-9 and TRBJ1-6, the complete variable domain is DTGVSQNPRHKITKRGQNVTFRCDPISEHNRLYWYRQTLGQGPEFLTYFQNEAQLEKSRLLSDRFSAERPKGSFSTLEIQRTEQGDSAMYLCASSLLSSYNSPLHFGNGTRLTVT.

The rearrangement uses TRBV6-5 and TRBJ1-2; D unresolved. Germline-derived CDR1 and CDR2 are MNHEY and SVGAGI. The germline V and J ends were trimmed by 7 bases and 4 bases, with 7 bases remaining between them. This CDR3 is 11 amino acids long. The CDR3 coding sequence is TGTGCCAGCATTAGTCCCTATGGCTACACCTTC. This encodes CASISPYGYTF.

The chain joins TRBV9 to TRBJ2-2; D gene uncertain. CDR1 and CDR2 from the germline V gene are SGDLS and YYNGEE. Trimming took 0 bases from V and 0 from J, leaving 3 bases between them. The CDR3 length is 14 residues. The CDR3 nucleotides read TGTGCCAGCAGCGTAGGTACGAACACCGGGGAGCTGTTTTTT. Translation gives CASSVGTNTGELFF.

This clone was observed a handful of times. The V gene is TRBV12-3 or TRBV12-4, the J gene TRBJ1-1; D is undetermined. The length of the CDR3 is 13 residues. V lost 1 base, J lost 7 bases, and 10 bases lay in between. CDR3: CASSLVHRGEAFF. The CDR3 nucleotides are TGTGCCAGCAGTTTAGTACACCGTGGTGAAGCTTTCTTT.

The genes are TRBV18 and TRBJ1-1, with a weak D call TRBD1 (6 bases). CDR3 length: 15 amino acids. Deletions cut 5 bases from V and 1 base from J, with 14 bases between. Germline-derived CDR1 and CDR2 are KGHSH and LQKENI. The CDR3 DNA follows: TGTGCCAGCTCAAGGGACAACGACGGGAACACTGAAGCTTTCTTT. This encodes CASSRDNDGNTEAFF.

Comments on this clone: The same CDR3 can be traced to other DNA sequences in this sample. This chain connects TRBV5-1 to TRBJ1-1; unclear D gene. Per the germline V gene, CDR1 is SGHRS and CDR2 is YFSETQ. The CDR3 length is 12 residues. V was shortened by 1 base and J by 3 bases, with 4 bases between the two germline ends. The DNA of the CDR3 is TGCGCCAGCAGCTTGTCCGACACTGAAGCTTTCTTT. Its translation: CASSLSDTEAFF. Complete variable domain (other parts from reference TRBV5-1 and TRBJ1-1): KAGVTQTPRYLIKTRGQQVTLSCSPISGHRSVSWYQQTPGQGLQFLFEYFSETQRNKGNFPGRFSGRQFSNSRSEMNVSTLELGDSALYLCASSLSDTEAFFGQGTRLTVV.

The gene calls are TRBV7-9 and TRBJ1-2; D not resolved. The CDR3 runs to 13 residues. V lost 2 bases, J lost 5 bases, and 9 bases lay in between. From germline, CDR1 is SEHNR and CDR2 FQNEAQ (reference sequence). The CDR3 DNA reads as TGTGCCAGCAGCTTACAGGCCACATATGGCTACACCTTC. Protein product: CASSLQATYGYTF. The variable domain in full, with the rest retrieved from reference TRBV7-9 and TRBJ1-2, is DTGVSQNPRHKITKRGQNVTFRCDPISEHNRLYWYRQTLGQGPEFLTYFQNEAQLEKSRLLSDRFSAERPKGSFSTLEIQRTEQGDSAMYLCASSLQATYGYTFGSGTRLTVV.

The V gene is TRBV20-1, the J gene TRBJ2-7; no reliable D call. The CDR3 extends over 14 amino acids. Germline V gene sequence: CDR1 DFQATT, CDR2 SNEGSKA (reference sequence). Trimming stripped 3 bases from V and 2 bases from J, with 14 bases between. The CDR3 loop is CSASGSLVPYEQYV. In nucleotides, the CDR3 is TGCAGTGCTAGTGGCTCCCTAGTTCCCTACGAGCAGTACGTC.

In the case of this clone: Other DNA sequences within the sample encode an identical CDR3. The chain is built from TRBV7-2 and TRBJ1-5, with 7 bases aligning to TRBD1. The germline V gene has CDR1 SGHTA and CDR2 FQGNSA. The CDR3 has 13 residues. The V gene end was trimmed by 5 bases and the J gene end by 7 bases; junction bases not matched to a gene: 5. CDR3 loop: CASSPGQAQPQHF. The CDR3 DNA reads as TGTGCCAGCAGCCCCGGACAGGCGCAGCCCCAGCATTTT. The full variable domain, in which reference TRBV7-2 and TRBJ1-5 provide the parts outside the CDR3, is GAGVSQSPSNKVTEKGKDVELRCDPISGHTALYWYRQSLGQGLEFLIYFQGNSAPDKSGLPSDRFSAERTGGSVSTLTIQRTQQEDSAVYLCASSPGQAQPQHFGDGTRLSIL.

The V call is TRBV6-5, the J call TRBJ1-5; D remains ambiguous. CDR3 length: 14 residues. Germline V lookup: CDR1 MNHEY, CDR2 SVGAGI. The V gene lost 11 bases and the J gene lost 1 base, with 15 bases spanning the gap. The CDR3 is CADRQVPSNQPQHF. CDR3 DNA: TGTGCCGATAGGCAGGTCCCGAGCAATCAGCCCCAGCATTTT.

The chain's CDR3 is CATSEAGSYTDTQYF. The CDR3 DNA is TGTGCCACCAGTGAAGCGGGATCCTACACAGATACGCAGTATTTT. The chain joins TRBV24-1 to TRBJ2-3; 7 bases are shared with TRBD2. CDR1 and CDR2 (germline): KGHDR, SFDVKD. V shed 4 bases, J shed 2 bases, and the junction held 5 bases outside the gene matches. The CDR3 covers 15 residues.

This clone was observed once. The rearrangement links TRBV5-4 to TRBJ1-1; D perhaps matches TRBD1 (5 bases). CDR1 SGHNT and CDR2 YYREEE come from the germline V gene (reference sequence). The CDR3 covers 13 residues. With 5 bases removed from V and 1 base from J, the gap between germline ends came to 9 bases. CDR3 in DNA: TGTGCCAGCAGGCGGGACTGGAACACTGAAGCTTTCTTT. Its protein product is CASRRDWNTEAFF.

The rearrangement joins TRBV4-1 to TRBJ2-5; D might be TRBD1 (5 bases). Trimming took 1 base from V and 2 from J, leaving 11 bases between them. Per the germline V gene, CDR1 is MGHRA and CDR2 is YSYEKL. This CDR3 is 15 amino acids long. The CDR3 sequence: CASSQGVRDQETQYF. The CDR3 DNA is TGCGCCAGCAGCCAAGGGGTCAGGGATCAAGAGACCCAGTACTTC.

The CDR3: CASSNREGGKAFF. In DNA form, the CDR3 reads TGTGCCAGTAGTAACAGGGAGGGGGGTAAAGCTTTCTTT. V gene TRBV19 combines with J gene TRBJ1-1; tentative D call: TRBD1 (6 bases). Germline loops: CDR1 LNHDA, CDR2 SQIVND (reference sequence). Trimming cost V 4 bases and J 9 bases, with 15 bases left between them. The CDR3 extends over 13 amino acids.

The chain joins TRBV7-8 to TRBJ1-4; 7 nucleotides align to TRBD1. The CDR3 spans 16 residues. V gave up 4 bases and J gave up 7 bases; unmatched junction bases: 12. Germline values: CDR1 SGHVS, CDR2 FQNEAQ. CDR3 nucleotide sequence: TGTGCCAGCAGCTCCGTGATCGGGACAGTCGGTGAAAAACTGTTTTTT. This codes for CASSSVIGTVGEKLFF.

CDR3 loop: CASSSSAGTQYF. CDR3 sequence (DNA): TGTGCCAGCAGCTCCTCCGCCGGGACCCAGTACTTC. V and J are TRBV13 and TRBJ2-5; D ambiguous. Germline assignment: CDR1 PRHDT and CDR2 FYEKMQ (reference sequence). V dropped 4 bases and J dropped 7 bases, with 10 bases sitting between them. The CDR3 totals 12 residues.

CDR3 DNA sequence: TGCGCCAGCAGCTCTGGGGGGGCCCTAAGCACAGATACGCAGTATTTT. It codes for CASSSGGALSTDTQYF. The V and J genes are TRBV5-1 and TRBJ2-3; D is perhaps TRBD2 (7 bases). The germline V gene has CDR1 SGHRS and CDR2 YFSETQ. CDR3 length: 16 amino acids. With 3 bases removed from V and 0 bases from J, the gap between germline ends came to 14 bases.

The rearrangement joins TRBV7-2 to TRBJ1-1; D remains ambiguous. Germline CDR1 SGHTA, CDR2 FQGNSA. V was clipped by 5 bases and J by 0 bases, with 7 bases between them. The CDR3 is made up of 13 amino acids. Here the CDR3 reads CASSAPMNTEAFF. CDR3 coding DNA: TGTGCCAGCAGCGCTCCTATGAACACTGAAGCTTTCTTT.

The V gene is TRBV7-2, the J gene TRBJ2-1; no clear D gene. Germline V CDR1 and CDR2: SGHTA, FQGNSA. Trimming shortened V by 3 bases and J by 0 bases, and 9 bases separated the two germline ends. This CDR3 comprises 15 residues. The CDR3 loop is CASSLSPRSYNEQFF. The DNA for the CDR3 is TGTGCCAGCAGCTTGTCCCCGCGCTCCTACAATGAGCAGTTCTTC.

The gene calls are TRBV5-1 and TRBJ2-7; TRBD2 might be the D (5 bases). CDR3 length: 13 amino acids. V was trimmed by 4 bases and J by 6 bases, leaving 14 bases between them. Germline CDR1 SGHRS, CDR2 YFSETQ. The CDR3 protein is CASSLLGPLEQYF. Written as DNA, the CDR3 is TGCGCCAGCAGCCTACTAGGACCCCTCGAGCAGTACTTC.

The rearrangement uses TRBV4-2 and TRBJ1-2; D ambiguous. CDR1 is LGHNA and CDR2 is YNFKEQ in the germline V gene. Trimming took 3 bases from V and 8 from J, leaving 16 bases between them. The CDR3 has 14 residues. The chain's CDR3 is CASSHLYLTGGYTF. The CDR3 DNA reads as TGTGCCAGCAGCCATCTATACCTAACGGGGGGCTACACCTTC.

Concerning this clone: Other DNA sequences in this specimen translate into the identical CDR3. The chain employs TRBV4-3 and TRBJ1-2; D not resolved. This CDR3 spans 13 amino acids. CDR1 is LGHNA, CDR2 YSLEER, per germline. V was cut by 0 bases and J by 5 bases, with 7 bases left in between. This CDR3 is CASSQDTGYGYTF. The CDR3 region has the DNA TGCGCCAGCAGCCAAGATACGGGGTATGGCTACACCTTC.

The CDR3 reads CASSLSPTVGSYNEQFF. The CDR3 DNA reads as TGTGCCAGCAGTTTATCTCCGACAGTCGGCTCCTACAATGAGCAGTTCTTC. The rearrangement uses TRBV27 and TRBJ2-1, with a possible D match to TRBD1 (5 bases). The V and J ends lost 0 bases and 0 bases respectively, with 12 bases between them. The CDR3 covers 17 residues. Germline lookup yields CDR1 MNHEY and CDR2 SMNVEV (reference sequence).

The CDR3 region has the DNA TGCGCCAGCAGCTTGGTGGACAACATGAACACTGAAGCTTTCTTT. Translating gives CASSLVDNMNTEAFF. The gene calls are TRBV5-1 and TRBJ1-1; possibly TRBD1 for D (5 bases). This CDR3 spans 15 amino acids. Germline V gene data show CDR1 as SGHRS and CDR2 as YFSETQ. Trimming pared 0 bases from V and 0 bases from J, leaving 9 bases between.